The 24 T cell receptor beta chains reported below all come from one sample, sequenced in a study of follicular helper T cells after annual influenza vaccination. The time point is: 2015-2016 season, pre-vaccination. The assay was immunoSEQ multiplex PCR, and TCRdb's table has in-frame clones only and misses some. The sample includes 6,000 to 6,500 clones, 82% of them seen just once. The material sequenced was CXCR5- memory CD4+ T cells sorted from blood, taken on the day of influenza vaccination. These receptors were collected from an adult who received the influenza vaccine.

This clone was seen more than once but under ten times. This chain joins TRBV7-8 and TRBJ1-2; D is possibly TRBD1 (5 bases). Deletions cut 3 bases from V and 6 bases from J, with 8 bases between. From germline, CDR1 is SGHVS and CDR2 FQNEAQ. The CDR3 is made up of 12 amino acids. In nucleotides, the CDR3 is TGTGCCAGCAGCTTGGGGGATCATGGCTACACCTTC. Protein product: CASSLGDHGYTF.

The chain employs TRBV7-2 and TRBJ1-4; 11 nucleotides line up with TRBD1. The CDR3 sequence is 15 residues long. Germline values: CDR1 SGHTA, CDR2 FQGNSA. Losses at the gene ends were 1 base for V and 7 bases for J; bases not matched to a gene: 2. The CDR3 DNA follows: TGTGCCAGCAGCTTAGTCGGGACAGGGGGTGAAAAACTGTTTTTT. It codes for CASSLVGTGGEKLFF.

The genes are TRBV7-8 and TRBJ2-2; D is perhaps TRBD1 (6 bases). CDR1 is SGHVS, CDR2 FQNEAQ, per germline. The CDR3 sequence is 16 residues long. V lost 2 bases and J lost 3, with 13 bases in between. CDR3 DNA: TGTGCCAGCAGCTTAATGGGGGCATTGTACACCGGGGAGCTGTTTTTT. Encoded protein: CASSLMGALYTGELFF.

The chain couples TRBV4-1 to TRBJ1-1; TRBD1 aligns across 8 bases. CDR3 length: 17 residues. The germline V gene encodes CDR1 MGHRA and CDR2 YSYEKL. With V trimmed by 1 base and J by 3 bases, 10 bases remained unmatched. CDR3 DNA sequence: TGCGCCAGCAGCCAAGTGGGGCGCAGGGGGCGGGACACTGAAGCTTTCTTT. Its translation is CASSQVGRRGRDTEAFF.

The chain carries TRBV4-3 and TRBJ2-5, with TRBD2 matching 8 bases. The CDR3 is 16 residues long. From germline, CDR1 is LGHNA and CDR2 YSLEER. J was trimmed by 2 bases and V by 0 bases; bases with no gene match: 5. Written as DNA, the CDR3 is TGCGCCAGCAGCCAAGAGGTAGCGGGGCTGCAAGAGACCCAGTACTTC. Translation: CASSQEVAGLQETQYF.

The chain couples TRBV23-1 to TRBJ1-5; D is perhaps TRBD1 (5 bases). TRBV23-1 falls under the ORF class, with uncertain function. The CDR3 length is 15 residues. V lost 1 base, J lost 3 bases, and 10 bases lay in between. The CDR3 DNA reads TGCGCCAGCAGTCAATGGGGACGTGTCAATCAGCCCCAGCATTTT. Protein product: CASSQWGRVNQPQHF.

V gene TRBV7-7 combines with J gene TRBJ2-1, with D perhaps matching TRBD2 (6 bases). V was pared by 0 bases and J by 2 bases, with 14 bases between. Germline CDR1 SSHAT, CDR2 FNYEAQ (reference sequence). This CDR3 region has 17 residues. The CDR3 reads CASSLAWRRGAYNEQFF. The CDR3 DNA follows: TGTGCCAGCAGCTTAGCATGGAGGAGGGGAGCCTACAATGAGCAGTTCTTC.

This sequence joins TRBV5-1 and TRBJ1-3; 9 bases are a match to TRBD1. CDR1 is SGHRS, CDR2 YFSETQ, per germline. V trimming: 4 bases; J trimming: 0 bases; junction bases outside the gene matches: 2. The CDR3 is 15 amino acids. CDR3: CASSRQGDSGNTIYF. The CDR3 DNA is TGCGCCAGCAGCCGACAGGGGGACTCTGGAAACACCATATATTTT.

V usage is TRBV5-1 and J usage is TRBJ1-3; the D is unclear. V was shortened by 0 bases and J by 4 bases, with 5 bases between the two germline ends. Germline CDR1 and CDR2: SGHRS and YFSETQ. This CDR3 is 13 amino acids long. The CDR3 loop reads CASSLGGGNTIYF. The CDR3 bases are TGCGCCAGCAGCTTGGGAGGGGGAAACACCATATATTTT.

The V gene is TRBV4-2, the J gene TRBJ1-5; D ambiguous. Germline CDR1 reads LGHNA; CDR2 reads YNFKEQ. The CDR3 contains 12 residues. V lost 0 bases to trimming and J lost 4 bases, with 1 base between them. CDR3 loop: CASSQENQPQHF. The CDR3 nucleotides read TGTGCCAGCAGCCAAGAGAATCAGCCCCAGCATTTT.

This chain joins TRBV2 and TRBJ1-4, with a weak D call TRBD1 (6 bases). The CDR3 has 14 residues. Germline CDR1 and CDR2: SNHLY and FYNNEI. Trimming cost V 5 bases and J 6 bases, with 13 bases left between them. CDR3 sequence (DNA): TGTGCCAGCAGTACCGGGACATTTGATGAAAAACTGTTTTTT. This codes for CASSTGTFDEKLFF.

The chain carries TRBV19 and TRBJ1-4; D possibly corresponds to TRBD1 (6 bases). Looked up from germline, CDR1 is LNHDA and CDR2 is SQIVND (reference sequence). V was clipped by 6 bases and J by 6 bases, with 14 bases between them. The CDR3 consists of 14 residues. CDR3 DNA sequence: TGTGCCAGTAGCCCCACAGGGTTGGATGAAAAACTGTTTTTT. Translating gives CASSPTGLDEKLFF.

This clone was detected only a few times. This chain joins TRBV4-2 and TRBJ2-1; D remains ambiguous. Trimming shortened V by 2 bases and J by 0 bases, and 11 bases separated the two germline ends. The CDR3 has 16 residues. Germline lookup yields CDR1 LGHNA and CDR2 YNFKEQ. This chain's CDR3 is CASSQTLSSSYNEQFF. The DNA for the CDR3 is TGTGCCAGCAGCCAAACTCTCTCGAGCTCCTACAATGAGCAGTTCTTC.

The CDR3 DNA is TGCAGTGCTAGGCAGTTGGAGACCCAGTACTTC. Protein sequence: CSARQLETQYF. The V and J genes are TRBV20-1 and TRBJ2-5; D unresolved. CDR1 and CDR2 (germline): DFQATT, SNEGSKA (reference sequence). The CDR3 has 11 amino acids. V lost 3 bases to trimming and J lost 5 bases, with 7 bases between them.

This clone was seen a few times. In DNA, the CDR3 is TGTGCCAGCAGCCAAGTTCCGTATGGCTACACCTTC. Its protein product is CASSQVPYGYTF. The rearrangement links TRBV4-2 to TRBJ1-2; D not certain. The CDR3 length is 12 residues. V lost 1 base to trimming and J lost 5 bases, with 5 bases between them. In germline, CDR1 is LGHNA, CDR2 YNFKEQ.

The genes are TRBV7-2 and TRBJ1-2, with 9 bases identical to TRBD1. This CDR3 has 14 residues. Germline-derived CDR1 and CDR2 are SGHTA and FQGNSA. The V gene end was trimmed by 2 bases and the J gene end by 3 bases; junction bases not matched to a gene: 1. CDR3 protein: CASSLNRGHYGYTF. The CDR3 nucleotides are TGTGCCAGCAGCTTAAACAGGGGGCACTATGGCTACACCTTC.

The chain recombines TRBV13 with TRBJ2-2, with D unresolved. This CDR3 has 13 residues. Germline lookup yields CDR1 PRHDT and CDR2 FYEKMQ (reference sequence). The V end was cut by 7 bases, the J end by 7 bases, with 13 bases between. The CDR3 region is CASNYHSNGELFF. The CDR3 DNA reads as TGTGCCAGCAACTATCACAGCAACGGGGAGCTGTTTTTT.

The CDR3 spells CASSPPGRNEKLFF. In nucleotides, the CDR3 is TGTGCCAGCTCACCACCGGGACGGAATGAAAAACTGTTTTTT. The V call is TRBV18, the J call TRBJ1-4, with D perhaps TRBD1 (5 bases). Germline V gene lookup returns CDR1 KGHSH and CDR2 LQKENI. Trimming removed 0 bases from V and 5 bases from J, with 7 bases in between. CDR3 length: 14 residues.

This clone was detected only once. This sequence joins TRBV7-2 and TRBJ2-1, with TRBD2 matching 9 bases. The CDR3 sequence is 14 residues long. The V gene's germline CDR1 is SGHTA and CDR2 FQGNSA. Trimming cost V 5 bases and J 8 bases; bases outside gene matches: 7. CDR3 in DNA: TGTGCCAGCAGCCCTAAGGTAGCGGGGGATGAGCAGTTCTTC. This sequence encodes CASSPKVAGDEQFF.

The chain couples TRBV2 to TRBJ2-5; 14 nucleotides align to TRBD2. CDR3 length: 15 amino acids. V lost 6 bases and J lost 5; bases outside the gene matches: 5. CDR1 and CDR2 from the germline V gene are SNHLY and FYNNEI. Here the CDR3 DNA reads TGTGCCAGCAGCTGGACTAGCGGGGGGCTCGAGACCCAGTACTTC. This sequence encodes CASSWTSGGLETQYF.

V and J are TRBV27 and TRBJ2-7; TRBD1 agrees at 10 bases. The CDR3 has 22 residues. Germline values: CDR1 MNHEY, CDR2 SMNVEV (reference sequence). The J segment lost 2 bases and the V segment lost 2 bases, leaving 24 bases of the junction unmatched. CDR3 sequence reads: CASSLGTGVFVELTLWAYEQYF. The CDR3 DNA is TGTGCCAGCAGTTTAGGGACAGGGGTTTTCGTGGAACTAACTCTGTGGGCCTACGAGCAGTACTTC.

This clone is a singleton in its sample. In DNA form, the CDR3 reads TGTGCCAGAAGACCTGGATCGGCAGCCGCAGGAGAGACCCAGTACTTC. Protein product: CARRPGSAAAGETQYF. The V gene is TRBV5-3, the J gene TRBJ2-5, with unresolved D. TRBV5-3 is assigned to the ORF class and has an uncertain function. The CDR3 extends over 16 amino acids. V dropped 5 bases and J dropped 4 bases, with 21 bases sitting between them.

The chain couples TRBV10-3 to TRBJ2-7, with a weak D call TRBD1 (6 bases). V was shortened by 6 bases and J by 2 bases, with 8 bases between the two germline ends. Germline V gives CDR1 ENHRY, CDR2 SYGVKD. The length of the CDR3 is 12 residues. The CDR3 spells CAIRAGAYEQYF. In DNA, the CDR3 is TGTGCCATCAGGGCAGGGGCCTACGAGCAGTACTTC.

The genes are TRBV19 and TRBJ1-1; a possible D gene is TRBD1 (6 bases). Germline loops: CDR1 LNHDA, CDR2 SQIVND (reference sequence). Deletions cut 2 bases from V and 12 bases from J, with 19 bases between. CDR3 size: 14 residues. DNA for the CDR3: TGTGCCAGTAGTATATCGGGGGGCTCTATGACGCCTTTCTTT. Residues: CASSISGGSMTPFF.